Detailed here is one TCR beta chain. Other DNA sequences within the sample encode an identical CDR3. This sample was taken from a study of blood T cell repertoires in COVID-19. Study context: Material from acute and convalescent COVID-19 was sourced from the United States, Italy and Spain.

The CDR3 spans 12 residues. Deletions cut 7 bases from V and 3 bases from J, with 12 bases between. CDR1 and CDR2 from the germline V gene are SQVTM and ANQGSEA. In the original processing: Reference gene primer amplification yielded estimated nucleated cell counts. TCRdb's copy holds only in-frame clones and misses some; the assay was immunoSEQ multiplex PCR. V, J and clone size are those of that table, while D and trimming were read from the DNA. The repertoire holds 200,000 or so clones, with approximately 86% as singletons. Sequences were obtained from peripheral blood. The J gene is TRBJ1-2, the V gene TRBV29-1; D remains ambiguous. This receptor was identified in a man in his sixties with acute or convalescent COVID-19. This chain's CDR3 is CSGDTGDYGYTF. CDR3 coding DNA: TGCAGCGGGGATACGGGAGACTATGGCTACACCTTC.